Presented here are 3 T cell receptor beta chains from one specimen sequenced in a study of T cells in localized non-small cell lung cancer. Method: immunoSEQ multiplex PCR; TCRdb's copy keeps in-frame clones and lacks some. The data contain 8,500 to 13,000 clones, around 84% of them seen just once; the ten biggest clones take up approximately 8.6%. Sequencing was performed on peripheral blood, taken before any cancer treatment. The receptors originated from a male donor at least 60 years old with stage III lung adenocarcinoma.

The chain couples TRBV5-6 to TRBJ1-6; possibly TRBD1 for D (5 bases). V gave up 0 bases and J gave up 7 bases, with 11 bases separating them. CDR1 and CDR2 (germline): SGHDT, YYEEEE. The CDR3 sequence is 15 residues long. The CDR3 region has the DNA TGTGCCAGCAGCTTGGCCCCAGGGATGAATTCACCCCTCCACTTT. Its translation is CASSLAPGMNSPLHF.

This chain links TRBV9 with TRBJ1-2; unclear D gene. The V end was cut by 0 bases, the J end by 2 bases, with 8 bases between. Germline CDR1 SGDLS, CDR2 YYNGEE. The CDR3 is made up of 14 amino acids. In DNA, the CDR3 is TGTGCCAGCAGCGTAGAGGCAGGCAACTATGGCTACACCTTC. It yields the protein CASSVEAGNYGYTF.

The chain uses TRBV9 and TRBJ2-6, with 7 nucleotides matching TRBD1. Germline values: CDR1 SGDLS, CDR2 YYNGEE. This CDR3 has 18 residues. V gave up 0 bases and J gave up 0 bases; unmatched junction bases: 6. CDR3 sequence reads: CASSVAGTVSSGANVLTF. CDR3 nucleotide sequence: TGTGCCAGCAGCGTAGCAGGGACAGTCTCCTCTGGGGCCAACGTCCTGACTTTC.